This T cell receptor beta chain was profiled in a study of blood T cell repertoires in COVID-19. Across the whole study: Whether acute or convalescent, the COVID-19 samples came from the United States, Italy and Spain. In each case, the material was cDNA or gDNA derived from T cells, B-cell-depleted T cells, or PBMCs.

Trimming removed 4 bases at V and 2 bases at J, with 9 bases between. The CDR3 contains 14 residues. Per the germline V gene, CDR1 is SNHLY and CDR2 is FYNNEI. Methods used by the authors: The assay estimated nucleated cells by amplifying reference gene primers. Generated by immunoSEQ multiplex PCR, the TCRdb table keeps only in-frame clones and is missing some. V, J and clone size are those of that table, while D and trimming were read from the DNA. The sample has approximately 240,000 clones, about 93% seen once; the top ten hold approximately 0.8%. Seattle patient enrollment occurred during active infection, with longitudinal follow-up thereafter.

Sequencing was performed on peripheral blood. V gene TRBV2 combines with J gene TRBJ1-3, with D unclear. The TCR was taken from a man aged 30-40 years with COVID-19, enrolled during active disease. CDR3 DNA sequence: TGTGCCAGCAGTGCCGGTGGGCCTGGAAACACCATATATTTT. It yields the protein CASSAGGPGNTIYF.